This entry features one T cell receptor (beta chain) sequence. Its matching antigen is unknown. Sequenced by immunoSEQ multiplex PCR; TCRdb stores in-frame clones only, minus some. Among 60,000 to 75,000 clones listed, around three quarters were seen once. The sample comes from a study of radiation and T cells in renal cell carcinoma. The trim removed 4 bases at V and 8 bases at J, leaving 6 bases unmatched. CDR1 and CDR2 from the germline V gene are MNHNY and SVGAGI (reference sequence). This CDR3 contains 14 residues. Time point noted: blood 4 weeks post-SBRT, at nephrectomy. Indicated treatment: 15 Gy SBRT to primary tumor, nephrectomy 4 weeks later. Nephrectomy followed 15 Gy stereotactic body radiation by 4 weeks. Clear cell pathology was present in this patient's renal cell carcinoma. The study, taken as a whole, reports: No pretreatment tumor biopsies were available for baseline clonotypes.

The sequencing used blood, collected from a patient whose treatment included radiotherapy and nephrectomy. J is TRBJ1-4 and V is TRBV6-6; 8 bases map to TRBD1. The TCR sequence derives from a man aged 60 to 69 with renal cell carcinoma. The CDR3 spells CASSSDRADEKLFF. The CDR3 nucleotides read TGTGCCAGCAGTTCGGACAGGGCGGACGAAAAACTGTTTTTT.